This TCR beta chain is drawn from a study of radiotherapy plus CTLA-4 blockade in lung cancer. Broader study findings: Researchers report tumor-derived TCR clones expanding in blood after radiotherapy plus ipilimumab.

A remark on this clone: Its specificity is unknown.

Sequencing was performed with immunoSEQ multiplex PCR; in TCRdb, only in-frame clones are kept and a portion is missing. The sample has just over 60,000 clones, around 77% seen once. Looked up from germline, CDR1 is SGHRS and CDR2 is YFSETQ. V lost 4 bases, J lost 4 bases, and 8 bases stayed unmatched. The CDR3 length is 15 residues. V usage is TRBV5-1 and J usage is TRBJ1-1; TRBD1 aligns across 9 bases. Sequencing used peripheral blood, obtained from a patient treated with radiotherapy plus ipilimumab. The clonotype originates from a human donor with non-small cell lung cancer who had a complete response to radiotherapy plus ipilimumab. The CDR3 DNA follows: TGCGCCAGCAGCACCACCGGGACAGGGATCACTGAAGCTTTCTTT. It encodes CASSTTGTGITEAFF.